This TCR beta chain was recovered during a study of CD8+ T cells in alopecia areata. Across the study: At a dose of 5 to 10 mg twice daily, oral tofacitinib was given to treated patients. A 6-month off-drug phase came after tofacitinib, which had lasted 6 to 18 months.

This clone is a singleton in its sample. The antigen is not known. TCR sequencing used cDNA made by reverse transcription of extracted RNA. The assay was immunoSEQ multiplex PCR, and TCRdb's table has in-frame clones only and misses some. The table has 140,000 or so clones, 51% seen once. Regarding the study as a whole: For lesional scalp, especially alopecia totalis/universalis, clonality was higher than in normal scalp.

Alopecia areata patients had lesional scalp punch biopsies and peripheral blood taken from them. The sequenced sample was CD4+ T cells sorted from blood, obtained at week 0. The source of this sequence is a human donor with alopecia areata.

As DNA, the CDR3 is TGTGCCTGGAGTGTACGACGGATGAACACTGAAGCTTTCTTT. Protein sequence: CAWSVRRMNTEAFF. The chain couples TRBV30 to TRBJ1-1; no definite D call. Trimming left V 0 bases short and J 0 bases short, with 8 bases between. CDR3 length: 14 amino acids. The germline CDR1 and CDR2 sequences are GTSNPN and SVGIG (reference sequence). The full variable domain, completed using reference TRBV30 and TRBJ1-1, is SQTIHQWPATLVQPVGSPLSLECTVEGTSNPNLYWYRQAAGRGLQLLFYSVGIGQISSEVPQNLSASRPQDRQFILSSKKLLLSDSGFYLCAWSVRRMNTEAFFGQGTRLTVV.